These 22 T cell receptor beta chains originate from one sample sequenced in a study of cytomegalovirus exposure and HLA in healthy donors. The PCR ran on 60 Vbeta and 13 Jbeta primers. Assay: immunoSEQ multiplex PCR; the TCRdb copy retains only in-frame clones and omits some. The table lists 200,000 to 300,000 clones, 84% of them singletons, with about 2% in the top ten. Specimen: PBMCs. Source of these receptors: a woman aged 40 to 50 in good health and CMV-seropositive.

The J gene is TRBJ1-2, the V gene TRBV5-4; possibly TRBD1 for D (5 bases). The ends were cut back, 4 bases at V and 4 bases at J, with 11 bases in the middle. The germline gives CDR1 SGHNT, CDR2 YYREEE (reference sequence). The CDR3 sequence is 13 residues long. The CDR3 nucleotides read TGTGCCAGCAGCCTAGATGGGGCCTATGGCTACACCTTC. The encoded protein is CASSLDGAYGYTF. Full variable domain (rest looked up from reference TRBV5-4 and TRBJ1-2): ETGVTQSPTHLIKTRGQQVTLRCSSQSGHNTVSWYQQALGQGPQFIFQYYREEENGRGNFPPRFSGLQFPNYSSELNVNALELDDSALYLCASSLDGAYGYTFGSGTRLTVV.

The chain combines TRBV6-5 with TRBJ2-1; D might be TRBD2 (6 bases). CDR1 is MNHEY and CDR2 is SVGAGI in the germline V gene. Trimming left V 8 bases short and J 6 bases short, with 11 bases between. The CDR3 loop spans 12 amino acids. In nucleotides, the CDR3 is TGTGCCAGCCGCGGGAAGGGCAATGAGCAGTTCTTC. Amino acid sequence: CASRGKGNEQFF.

The chain carries TRBV5-1 and TRBJ1-2; D may be TRBD1 (5 bases). Germline V gene lookup returns CDR1 SGHRS and CDR2 YFSETQ. The CDR3 runs 13 residues. Trimming removed 2 bases from V and 4 bases from J, with 9 bases in between. The CDR3 sequence is CASSFTQVYGYTF. The CDR3 coding sequence is TGCGCCAGCAGCTTTACACAGGTCTATGGCTACACCTTC.

This clone has a single count. V gene TRBV5-1 combines with J gene TRBJ2-7; possible D gene TRBD2, 6 bases. Germline V lookup: CDR1 SGHRS, CDR2 YFSETQ. V lost 0 bases, J lost 0 bases, and 19 bases lay in between. This CDR3 is built from 18 residues. CDR3 DNA: TGCGCCAGCAGCTTGGCCCCCCAATCGGGAGCCTTCTCCTACGAGCAGTACTTC. It yields the protein CASSLAPQSGAFSYEQYF.

The rearrangement uses TRBV7-6 and TRBJ2-5; D is ambiguous. Trimming stripped 5 bases from V and 5 bases from J, with 9 bases between. Germline V CDR1 and CDR2: SGHVS, FNYEAQ. The CDR3 spans 12 residues. CDR3 bases: TGTGCCAGCAGCAACCCTCGGGAGACCCAGTACTTC. It encodes CASSNPRETQYF. The variable domain in full, completed from reference TRBV7-6 and TRBJ2-5, reads GAGVSQSPRYKVTKRGQDVALRCDPISGHVSLYWYRQALGQGPEFLTYFNYEAQQDKSGLPNDRFSAERPEGSISTLTIQRTEQRDSAMYRCASSNPRETQYFGPGTRLLVL.

In its sample, this clone was seen a few times. V is TRBV5-1 and J is TRBJ2-7; D is ambiguous. The V end lost 5 bases, the J end lost 3 bases, and 9 bases lay between the germline ends. This CDR3 contains 12 residues. From germline, CDR1 is SGHRS and CDR2 YFSETQ. Here the CDR3 reads CASRVLVYEQYF. The CDR3 nucleotides read TGCGCCAGCAGGGTGTTAGTCTACGAGCAGTACTTC.

Concerning this clone: Germline is not matched at one junction end, which may reflect a read error. The chain uses TRBV7-2 and TRBJ1-5, with D unresolved. There are 15 residues in the CDR3. The germline V gene encodes CDR1 SGHTA and CDR2 FQGNSA. CDR3 nucleotide sequence: TGTGCCAGCAGCTTAGCGCGGGAGGGCAATGAGCCCCAGCATTTT. This encodes CASSLAREGNEPQHF.

This chain connects TRBV19 to TRBJ1-4, with no clear D. Per germline, CDR1 LNHDA and CDR2 SQIVND (reference sequence). V was cut by 6 bases and J by 8 bases, with 10 bases left in between. The CDR3 length is 12 residues. The CDR3 DNA reads TGTGCCAGTAGGGAGGGAAGGGAAAAACTGTTTTTT. Residues: CASREGREKLFF.

The chain couples TRBV19 to TRBJ1-4; 8 nucleotides align to TRBD1. The CDR3 contains 14 residues. J lost 7 bases, V lost 6 bases, and 7 bases had no gene match. Germline assignment: CDR1 LNHDA and CDR2 SQIVND (reference sequence). The CDR3: CASRRTGITEKLFF. In DNA, the CDR3 is TGTGCCAGTAGGCGGACAGGGATTACTGAAAAACTGTTTTTT.

Regarding this clone: This sample includes further DNA sequences coding for the same CDR3. This sequence joins TRBV28 and TRBJ1-3; 7 nucleotides line up with TRBD1. The CDR3 covers 14 residues. The V gene's germline CDR1 is MDHEN and CDR2 SYDVKM. Trimming cost V 6 bases and J 3 bases; bases outside gene matches: 5. The CDR3 DNA reads as TGTGCCAGCAGCCTAGGGGGCTTTGGAAACACCATATATTTT. Translation: CASSLGGFGNTIYF. The full variable domain, with the rest looked up from reference TRBV28 and TRBJ1-3, is DVKVTQSSRYLVKRTGEKVFLECVQDMDHENMFWYRQDPGLGLRLIYFSYDVKMKEKGDIPEGYSVSREKKERFSLILESASTNQTSMYLCASSLGGFGNTIYFGEGSWLTVV.

The chain employs TRBV28 and TRBJ1-1, with 7 bases lining up with TRBD1. This CDR3 spans 15 amino acids. CDR1 and CDR2 (germline): MDHEN, SYDVKM. J lost 1 base, V lost 8 bases, and 10 bases had no gene match. The DNA for the CDR3 is TGTGCCAGCCCCTCCGCGACAGGGACGAACACTGAAGCTTTCTTT. Its protein product is CASPSATGTNTEAFF.

V usage is TRBV5-1 and J usage is TRBJ2-1; D perhaps matches TRBD1 (6 bases). This CDR3 region has 15 residues. V was cut by 4 bases and J by 5 bases, with 16 bases left in between. Germline CDR1 is SGHRS and CDR2 is YFSETQ. CDR3 DNA sequence: TGCGCCAGCAGCATGGTCCCAGGGGATCACAATGAGCAGTTCTTC. Protein: CASSMVPGDHNEQFF.

This clone was detected a few times. The V gene is TRBV6-4, the J gene TRBJ2-1; 11 nucleotides align to TRBD2. The CDR3 loop spans 15 amino acids. V shed 8 bases, J shed 3 bases, and the junction held 6 bases outside the gene matches. Germline V gene sequence: CDR1 MRHNA, CDR2 SNTAGT. The CDR3 protein is CASGTTSGSYNEQFF. CDR3 sequence (DNA): TGTGCCAGCGGGACAACTAGCGGGAGCTACAATGAGCAGTTCTTC.

This clone was observed a few times. This sequence joins TRBV7-9 and TRBJ2-5; 10 bases fit TRBD1. Per the germline V gene, CDR1 is SEHNR and CDR2 is FQNEAQ (reference sequence). The ends lost 1 base at V and 4 bases at J; junction bases unmatched: 6. CDR3 size: 16 residues. This chain's CDR3 is CASSLGPGQGSETQYF. CDR3 nucleotides: TGTGCCAGCAGCTTAGGGCCGGGACAGGGGTCAGAGACCCAGTACTTC.

This clone was detected once. The rearrangement joins TRBV2 to TRBJ1-6; TRBD1 agrees at 7 bases. Per the germline V gene, CDR1 is SNHLY and CDR2 is FYNNEI. The junction had 4 bases not matched to a gene; V was cut back by 8 bases and J by 0 bases. The CDR3 has 15 amino acids. The CDR3 loop reads CASARDSSYNSPLHF. The CDR3, as DNA: TGTGCCAGCGCCCGGGACAGCTCCTATAATTCACCCCTCCACTTT.

The genes are TRBV7-3 and TRBJ2-3; tentatively, D is TRBD2 (5 bases). The CDR3 is 15 amino acids. Germline V gives CDR1 SGHTA, CDR2 FQGTGA. V was cut by 1 base and J by 5 bases, with 13 bases left in between. The CDR3 nucleotides are TGTGCCAGCAGCTTAAGGAGCGGCCCCGAAGATACGCAGTATTTT. Translation: CASSLRSGPEDTQYF. The complete variable domain, with remaining parts taken from reference TRBV7-3 and TRBJ2-3, reads GAGVSQTPSNKVTEKGKYVELRCDPISGHTALYWYRQSLGQGPEFLIYFQGTGAADDSGLPNDRFFAVRPEGSVSTLKIQRTERGDSAVYLCASSLRSGPEDTQYFGPGTRLTVL.

The chain has TRBV19 and TRBJ1-1; D ambiguous. V was pared by 1 base and J by 0 bases, with 6 bases between. Per the germline V gene, CDR1 is LNHDA and CDR2 is SQIVND (reference sequence). CDR3 length: 14 residues. This CDR3 is CASSIVGVNTEAFF. In DNA, the CDR3 is TGTGCCAGTAGTATAGTAGGAGTGAACACTGAAGCTTTCTTT.

The V and J genes are TRBV5-8 and TRBJ2-2; D perhaps matches TRBD2 (6 bases). Trimming cost V 2 bases and J 5 bases, with 13 bases left between them. The CDR3 runs to 15 residues. Germline V gene data show CDR1 as SGHTS and CDR2 as YDEGEE. The CDR3 spells CASSFRKGRTGELFF. Written as DNA, the CDR3 is TGTGCCAGCAGCTTCCGAAAAGGGAGGACCGGGGAGCTGTTTTTT.

CDR3 residues: CASSRSPDNPNTEAFF. The CDR3 DNA sequence: TGCGCCAGCAGCCGATCCCCGGACAACCCGAACACTGAAGCTTTCTTT. The V gene is TRBV5-1, the J gene TRBJ1-1; TRBD1 is a possible D gene (5 bases). The V gene's germline CDR1 is SGHRS and CDR2 YFSETQ. There are 16 residues in the CDR3. V was clipped by 4 bases and J by 1 base, with 17 bases between them.

The V call is TRBV18, the J call TRBJ2-6; D possibly corresponds to TRBD1 (6 bases). CDR1 and CDR2 (germline): KGHSH, LQKENI. Trimming took off 1 base at V and 9 bases at J, with 7 bases between the two ends. This CDR3 has 13 amino acids. The CDR3 DNA follows: TGTGCCAGCTCACCACAACAGGGCAACGTCCTGACTTTC. This translates into CASSPQQGNVLTF.

V and J are TRBV7-9 and TRBJ2-1; D is uncertain. The CDR3 spans 14 residues. The V end was cut by 6 bases, the J end by 0 bases, with 9 bases between. Germline lookup yields CDR1 SEHNR and CDR2 FQNEAQ (reference sequence). The CDR3 DNA sequence: TGTGCCAGCAGACCCGTGAGCTCCTACAATGAGCAGTTCTTC. It yields the protein CASRPVSSYNEQFF. The variable domain in full, with the rest retrieved from reference TRBV7-9 and TRBJ2-1, is DTGVSQNPRHKITKRGQNVTFRCDPISEHNRLYWYRQTLGQGPEFLTYFQNEAQLEKSRLLSDRFSAERPKGSFSTLEIQRTEQGDSAMYLCASRPVSSYNEQFFGPGTRLTVL.

V is TRBV27 and J is TRBJ1-2; 8 bases agree with TRBD1. The CDR3 runs to 14 residues. The germline V gene has CDR1 MNHEY and CDR2 SMNVEV (reference sequence). Trimming cost V 6 bases and J 5 bases; bases outside gene matches: 8. CDR3 nucleotide sequence: TGTGCCAGCAGACGGGTGGACAGGGTTTATGGCTACACCTTC. Translation gives CASRRVDRVYGYTF.